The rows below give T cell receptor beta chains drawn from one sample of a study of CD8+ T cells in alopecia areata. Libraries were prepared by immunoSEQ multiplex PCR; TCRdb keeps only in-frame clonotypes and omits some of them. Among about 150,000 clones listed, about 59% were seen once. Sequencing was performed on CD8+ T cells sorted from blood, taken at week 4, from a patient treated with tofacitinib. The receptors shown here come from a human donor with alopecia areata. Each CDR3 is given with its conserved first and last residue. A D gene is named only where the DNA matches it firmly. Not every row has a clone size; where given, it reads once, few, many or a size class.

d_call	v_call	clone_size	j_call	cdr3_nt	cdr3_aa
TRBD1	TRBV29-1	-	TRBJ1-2	TGCAGCGTGTCGACAGGGGGGAACTATGGCTACACCTTC	CSVSTGGNYGYTF
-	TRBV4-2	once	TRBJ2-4	TGTGCCAGCGCCGCGTTCGGAGAGGAAAACATTCAGTACTTC	CASAAFGEENIQYF
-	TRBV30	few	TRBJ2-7	TGTGCCTGGAGTGTAGTTGGGGGGTTGGACGAGCAGTACTTC	CAWSVVGGLDEQYF
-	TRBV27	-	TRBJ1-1	TGTGCCAGCAGTCAATGGGGGTTGGGGGCAACTGAAGCTTTCTTT	CASSQWGLGATEAFF
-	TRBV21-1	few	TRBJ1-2	TGTGCCAGCATCACAGGGGTTTTAGGCTACACCTTC	CASITGVLGYTF
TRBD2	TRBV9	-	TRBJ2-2	TGTGCCAGCAGCCCCTGGGGCGGGGGGGCAACCGGGGAGCTGTTTTTT	CASSPWGGGATGELFF
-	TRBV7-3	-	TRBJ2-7	TGTGCCAGCAGCTTTGGGAGCTCCTACGAGCAGTACTTC	CASSFGSSYEQYF
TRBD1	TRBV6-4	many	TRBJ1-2	TGTGCCAGCAGTCCGGGACAGGGAATGTTTGGCTACACCTTC	CASSPGQGMFGYTF
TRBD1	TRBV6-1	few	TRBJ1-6	TGTGCCAGCAGGGACAGGGAATGGCGTTCACCCCTCCACTTT	CASRDREWRSPLHF
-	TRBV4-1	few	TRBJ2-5	TGCGCCAGCAGCCAAGGGACACGACAAGAGACCCAGTACTTC	CASSQGTRQETQYF
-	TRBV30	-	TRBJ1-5	TGTGCCTGGAGTGTCCGGAATCAGCCCCAGCATTTT	CAWSVRNQPQHF
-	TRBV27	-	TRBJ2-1	TGTGCCAGCAGTACCTACAATGAGCAGTTCTTC	CASSTYNEQFF
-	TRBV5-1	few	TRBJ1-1	TGCGCCAGCAGCTCCACCGGGGTGGGCACTGAAGCTTTCTTT	CASSSTGVGTEAFF
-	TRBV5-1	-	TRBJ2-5	TGCGCCAGCAGCTCCGGGGAAACGGTTTCACAAGAGACCCAGTACTTC	CASSSGETVSQETQYF
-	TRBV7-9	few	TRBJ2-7	TGTGCCAGCAGCGAAGGCCTCCCCGACGAGCAGTACTTC	CASSEGLPDEQYF
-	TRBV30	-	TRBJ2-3	TGTGCCTGGAAAAGCAGGGGGGCCTACACAGATACGCAGTATTTT	CAWKSRGAYTDTQYF
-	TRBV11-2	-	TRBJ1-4	TGTGCCAGCAGCTTGGACAGCGGGAGTGAAAAACTGTTTTTT	CASSLDSGSEKLFF
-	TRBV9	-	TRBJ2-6	TGTGCCAGCAGCGTGGACTCTAGCTCTGGGGCCAACGTCCTGACTTTC	CASSVDSSSGANVLTF
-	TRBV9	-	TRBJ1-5	TGTGCCAGCAGCGCTTCCGGGACCGGGGAGCCCCAGCATTTT	CASSASGTGEPQHF
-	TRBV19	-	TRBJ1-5	TGTGCCAGTACTCACTGGGCCTTCGAGAATCAGCCCCAGCATTTT	CASTHWAFENQPQHF
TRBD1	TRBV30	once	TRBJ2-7	TGTGCCTGGAGCCCGGGACAGGGTTACGAGCAGTACTTC	CAWSPGQGYEQYF
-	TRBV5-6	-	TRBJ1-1	TGTGCCAGCAGCGTTGAAAACACTGAAGCTTTCTTT	CASSVENTEAFF
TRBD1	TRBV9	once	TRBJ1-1	TGTGCCAGCAGCGTCTCAGGGGGAACTGAAGCTTTCTTT	CASSVSGGTEAFF
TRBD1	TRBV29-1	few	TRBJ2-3	TGCAGCGTCACACAGGGGGAGGAGATAAGGCAGTATTTT	CSVTQGEEIRQYF
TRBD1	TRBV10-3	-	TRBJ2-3	TGTGCCATCAGTGCCCGGACAGGGTTGGATACGCAGTATTTT	CAISARTGLDTQYF
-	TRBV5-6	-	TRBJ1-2	TGTGCCAGCAGCTTGGCGCCCTATGGCTACACCTTC	CASSLAPYGYTF
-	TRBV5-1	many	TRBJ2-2	TGCGCCAGCAGCTGGACTCAAACCGGGGAGCTGTTTTTT	CASSWTQTGELFF
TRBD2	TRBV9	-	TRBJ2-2	TGTGCCAGCAGTGAGCGGACTAGCGGGGGGGCTTACACCGGGGAGCTGTTTTTT	CASSERTSGGAYTGELFF
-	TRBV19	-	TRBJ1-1	TGTGCCAGTAGTATTTGGGCAGTTAACACTGAAGCTTTCTTT	CASSIWAVNTEAFF
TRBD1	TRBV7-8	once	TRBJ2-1	TGTGCCAGCAGCTTAGTGCAGGGGGCGGCGGACAATGAGCAGTTCTTC	CASSLVQGAADNEQFF
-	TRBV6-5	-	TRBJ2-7	TGTGCCAGCAGCAACTGGCGGGGAGCCCACTACGAGCAGTACTTC	CASSNWRGAHYEQYF
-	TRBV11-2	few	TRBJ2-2	TGTGCCAGCAGCCCAACCGGGGAGCTGTTTTTT	CASSPTGELFF
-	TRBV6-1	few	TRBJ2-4	TGTGCCAGCAGTGAAGAAAAGGGGAACATTCAGTACTTC	CASSEEKGNIQYF
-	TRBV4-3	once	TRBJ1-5	TGCGCCAGCAGCCAAGTCTGGCAGCACAATCAGCCCCAGCATTTT	CASSQVWQHNQPQHF